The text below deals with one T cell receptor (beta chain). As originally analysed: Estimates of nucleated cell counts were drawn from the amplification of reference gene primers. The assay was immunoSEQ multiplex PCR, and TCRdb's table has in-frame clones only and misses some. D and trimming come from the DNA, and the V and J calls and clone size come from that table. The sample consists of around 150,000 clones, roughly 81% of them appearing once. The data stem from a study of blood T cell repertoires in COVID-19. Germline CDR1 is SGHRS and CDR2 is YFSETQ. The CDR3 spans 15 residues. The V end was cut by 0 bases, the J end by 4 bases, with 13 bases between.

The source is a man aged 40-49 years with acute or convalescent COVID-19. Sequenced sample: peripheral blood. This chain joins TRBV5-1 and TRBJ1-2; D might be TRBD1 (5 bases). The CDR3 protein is CASSLAGREGYGYTF. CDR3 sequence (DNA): TGCGCCAGCAGCTTGGCCGGCAGGGAAGGCTATGGCTACACCTTC.